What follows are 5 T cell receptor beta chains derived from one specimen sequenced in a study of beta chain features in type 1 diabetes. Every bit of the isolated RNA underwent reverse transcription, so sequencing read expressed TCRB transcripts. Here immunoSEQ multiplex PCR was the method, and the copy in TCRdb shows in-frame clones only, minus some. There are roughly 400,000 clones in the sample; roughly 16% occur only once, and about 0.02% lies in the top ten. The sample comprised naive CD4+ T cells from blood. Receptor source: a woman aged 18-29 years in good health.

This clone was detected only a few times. The CDR3: CASSQETGEKAFF. The CDR3 DNA follows: TGCGCCAGCAGCCAAGAGACAGGGGAGAAAGCTTTCTTT. The chain combines TRBV4-3 with TRBJ1-1; TRBD1 agrees at 8 bases. V trimming: 0 bases; J trimming: 9 bases; junction bases outside the gene matches: 3. Germline V CDR1 and CDR2: LGHNA, YSLEER. The CDR3 loop spans 13 amino acids.

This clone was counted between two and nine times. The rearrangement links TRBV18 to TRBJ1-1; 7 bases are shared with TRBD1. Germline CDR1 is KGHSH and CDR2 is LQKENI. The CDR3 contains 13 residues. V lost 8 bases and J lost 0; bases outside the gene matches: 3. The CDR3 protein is CASPGTVNTEAFF. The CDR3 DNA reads TGTGCCAGCCCGGGGACAGTGAACACTGAAGCTTTCTTT.

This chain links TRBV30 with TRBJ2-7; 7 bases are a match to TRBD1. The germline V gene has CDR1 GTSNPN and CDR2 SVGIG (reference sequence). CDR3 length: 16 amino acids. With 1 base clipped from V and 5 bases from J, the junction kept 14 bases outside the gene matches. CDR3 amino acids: CAWSGQITGDPNEQYF. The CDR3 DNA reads TGTGCCTGGAGTGGGCAAATTACAGGGGATCCCAACGAGCAGTACTTC.

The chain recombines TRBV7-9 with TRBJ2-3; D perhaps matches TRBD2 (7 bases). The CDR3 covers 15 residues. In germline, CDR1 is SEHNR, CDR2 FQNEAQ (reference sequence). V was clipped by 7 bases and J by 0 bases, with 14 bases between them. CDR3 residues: CASNGGAGSTDTQYF. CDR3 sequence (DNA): TGTGCCAGCAATGGGGGGGCGGGGAGCACAGATACGCAGTATTTT.

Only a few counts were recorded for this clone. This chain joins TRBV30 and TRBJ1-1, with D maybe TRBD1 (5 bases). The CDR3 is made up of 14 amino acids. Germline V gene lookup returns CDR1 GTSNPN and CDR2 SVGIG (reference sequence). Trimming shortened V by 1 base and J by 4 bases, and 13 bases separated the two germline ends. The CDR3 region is CAWSALTGGTEAFF. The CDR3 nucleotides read TGTGCCTGGAGTGCCCTGACGGGGGGCACTGAAGCTTTCTTT.